This TCR beta chain was recorded in a study of cytomegalovirus exposure and HLA in healthy donors. Primers included in the PCR were 60 Vbeta and 13 Jbeta primers. Only in-frame clones appear in the TCRdb table, and some are missing; sequencing was by immunoSEQ multiplex PCR. The table has around 50,000 clones, approximately 82% seen once. As for this clone: Its antigen is as yet unknown.

Germline CDR1 is MNHNS and CDR2 is SASEGT. Unmatched junction bases numbered 4, after V lost 7 bases and J lost 6 bases. The CDR3 spans 13 residues. The study, taken as a whole, reports: Productive rates of about 87% or about 30% were seen for most TCR beta V segments in an earlier analysis. With DRB1 most and HLA-C fewest, TCR association rates differed between HLA loci in a later analysis.

The chain joins TRBV6-1 to TRBJ1-5, with 9 positions matching TRBD1. The sample consisted of PBMCs. This TCR came from a man in his fifties or sixties in good health and CMV-seronegative. In nucleotides, the CDR3 is TGTGCCAGCATTCAGACAGGGGGTCAGCCCCAGCATTTT. Translating gives CASIQTGGQPQHF.